A selection of T cell receptor beta chains follows, all from one sample in a study of shared clonotypes between healthy human individuals. Generated by immunoSEQ multiplex PCR, the TCRdb table keeps only in-frame clones and is missing some. The table includes about 680,000 clones, approximately 90% detected once. The sample comprised naive CD8+ T cells sorted from blood. These receptors were obtained from a man aged 25 to 40 in good health. The conserved cysteine and the conserved F or W are not part of the CDR3 here. Clone size appears in some rows only: once, few, many, or a class for an expanded clone.

j_call clone_size v_call cdr3_aa
TRBJ2-1 - TRBV27 ASSRQGAMDEQF
TRBJ2-1 - TRBV29-1 SASGTSYNEQF
TRBJ1-2 - TRBV7-9 ASSLGPTATYGYT
TRBJ2-1 - TRBV18 ASSGNEQF
TRBJ2-3 few TRBV4-2 ASSQQGFVSTDTQY
TRBJ2-1 - TRBV6-5 ASSYGTSQTKI
TRBJ1-4 once TRBV29-1 SVEVTSYNEKLF
TRBJ2-7 - TRBV4-1 ASSQQTQPGQQYEQY
TRBJ2-7 - TRBV6-5 ASSYSGSGRFYEQY
TRBJ2-3 - TRBV9 ASSASGSTDTQY
TRBJ2-2 - TRBV7-8 ASSLYGRGRTGELF
TRBJ2-7 - TRBV7-9 ASSLAANEQY
TRBJ2-1 - TRBV7-9 ASSLSGGSPYNEQF
TRBJ2-7 few TRBV9 ASSVQGREQY
TRBJ2-7 - TRBV30 AWSAAVAYEQY
TRBJ2-1 - TRBV4-3 ASSPDDGGGFSYNEQF
TRBJ2-1 once TRBV10-2 ASGWQGVYNEQF
TRBJ2-7 - TRBV21-1 ASRGVGNKLSSYEQY
TRBJ1-1 - TRBV5-4 ASSLETWIPEAF
TRBJ1-4 - TRBV27 ASRRGSPNEKLF
TRBJ2-3 - TRBV27 ASSLLRTKGTDTQY
TRBJ2-3 - TRBV29-1 SVAQGLSSTDTQY
TRBJ2-7 - TRBV19 ASTSGNPWEQY
TRBJ2-7 - TRBV7-2 ASSLGGLWEQY
TRBJ2-2 - TRBV28 ASSFVLRAGRGELF
TRBJ1-1 - TRBV6-5 ASSYGTYNLEAF
TRBJ1-1 - TRBV9 ASSPSQGLTEAF
TRBJ1-2 - TRBV28 ASSFSLTGTSQGYT
TRBJ2-5 - TRBV29-1 SVVGTSLETQY
TRBJ2-3 - TRBV29-1 SVDLAGFQDTQY
TRBJ2-7 once TRBV7-9 ASSARDRFYEQY
TRBJ1-1 - TRBV18 ASSPPSTGGMYTEAF
TRBJ2-7 - TRBV19 ASSILGFEQY
TRBJ2-7 - TRBV18 ASSRTGGFGDEQY
TRBJ2-3 - TRBV27 ASSDIPADTQY
TRBJ1-1 - TRBV5-1 ASSPLAGLNTEAF